This entry features one T cell receptor (beta chain) sequence. The target antigen is unknown. The data belong to a study of T cell responses to AZD1222 COVID-19 vaccine. Across the study: Pooled together were second doses at about 4 or about 12 weeks. General study findings and limits: The sample set comprised mostly white British donors with more females, and clonal diversity was possibly underestimated. Breadth and depth of Spike-specific TCRs rose after two AZD1222 doses. The number of AZD1222 recipients seropositive at baseline was only six.

Germline assignment: CDR1 LGHDT and CDR2 YNNKEL (reference sequence). There are 15 residues in the CDR3. V gave up 5 bases and J gave up 0 bases; unmatched junction bases: 4. Clones were read by immunoSEQ multiplex PCR, and TCRdb kept only the in-frame ones, dropping some. This table has over 150,000 clones, about nine tenths appearing once. This specimen consisted of peripheral blood, obtained on day 0 of AZD1222 vaccination. The J gene is TRBJ2-1, the V gene TRBV3-1 (or the pseudogene TRBV3-2); 7 nucleotides line up with TRBD1. The clonotype comes from an adult in good health. The CDR3 nucleotides are TGTGCCAGCAGCAGGAACAGGGGCTCCTACAATGAGCAGTTCTTC. It yields the protein CASSRNRGSYNEQFF.